The text below deals with one TCR beta chain. No cognate antigen has been identified for it. Qualities for individual bases were not recorded, and no much larger clone is one base off. Participants in the prospective study were aged roughly 18 to 100 years, lived in about two dozen United States geographic areas, and enrolled through a virtual design. In the prospective study, cohorts were assigned on the basis of participant-reported clinical history obtained from a screening survey and a study questionnaire. Recovered participants in ImmuneRACE Cohort 3 were defined as having two consecutive negative NP/OP PCR tests, clearance from a healthcare professional, or resolution of symptoms. Mobile phlebotomists in the prospective study collected whole blood, serum and a nasopharyngeal or oropharyngeal swab from every participant. Participants in the prospective study had the option to provide additional blood draws and questionnaires over a roughly two-month period. Before DNA extraction, blood samples from the prospective study were shipped at room temperature or frozen.

CDR1 and CDR2 (SGHRS, YFSETQ) derive from the germline V gene. Relative to germline, V is 4 bases shorter and J is 3 bases shorter, with 13 bases between their ends. The CDR3, from cysteine to phenylalanine, totals 14 residues. The kept DNA is CDR3 alone, 42 bases in frame from the first base. TCRbeta CDR3 regions were amplified from genomic DNA by means of the immunoSEQ Assay, a bias-controlled multiplex PCR. On the study's bioinformatics: The number of nucleated cells in each sample was estimated by amplification of reference gene primers within the assay. Sequence reads were collapsed and filtered to measure the absolute abundance of every unique TCRbeta CDR3 rearrangement. Productive Simpson clonality was computed per sample as the square root of Simpson's diversity index over productive rearrangements. TCRdb mirrors the immuneACCESS table, restricted to in-frame sequences. Some clones are absent from its copies; in checked studies, under half trace to an unresolved V gene, and the reason for the others is unknown. The DNA was the basis for D and trimming; V, J and clone size are from that table. This sample lists about 310,000 clones; 89% were detected once. Of the sample, over 4% falls within the top ten clones.

This record comes from a study of blood T cell repertoires in COVID-19 (dated by TCRdb to the early 2020s). In the study overall: Collaborator samples came from the United States, Italy and Spain and covered acute and convalescent phases of COVID-19. A de-identified subject ID, COVID-19 status, age in years and sex were almost always included in the sample metadata. HLA class I and class II types, where available, came from metadata supplied by the sample provider rather than from assay-based typing. The prospective study material was composed of cDNA or gDNA derived from T cells, B-cell-depleted T cells, or PBMCs. The samples were drawn from two sources: the first 160 participants of the ongoing ImmuneRACE study, and over 1,000 subjects contributed by 6 global collaborators. Deeply sampled blood TCRbeta repertoires from subjects exposed to, actively infected with, or recovered from COVID-19 were included in the dataset. The repertoires were released in a freely available public database intended as a resource for research on the immune response to SARS-CoV-2.

Overall study outcomes, separate from this receptor: Clinical and demographic metadata were provided uncurated, with the amount varying by source and participant.

The TCR was taken from a man aged 60-69 years who had recovered from COVID-19. The chain couples TRBV5-1 to TRBJ1-1, with a tentative D gene TRBD1 over 5 matching bases. Material: PBMCs or T cells enriched from blood (not recorded which). The base sequence is TGCGCCAGCAGCGGGGCGGGATTAGACACTGAAGCTTTCTTT. This yields the protein CASSGAGLDTEAFF.